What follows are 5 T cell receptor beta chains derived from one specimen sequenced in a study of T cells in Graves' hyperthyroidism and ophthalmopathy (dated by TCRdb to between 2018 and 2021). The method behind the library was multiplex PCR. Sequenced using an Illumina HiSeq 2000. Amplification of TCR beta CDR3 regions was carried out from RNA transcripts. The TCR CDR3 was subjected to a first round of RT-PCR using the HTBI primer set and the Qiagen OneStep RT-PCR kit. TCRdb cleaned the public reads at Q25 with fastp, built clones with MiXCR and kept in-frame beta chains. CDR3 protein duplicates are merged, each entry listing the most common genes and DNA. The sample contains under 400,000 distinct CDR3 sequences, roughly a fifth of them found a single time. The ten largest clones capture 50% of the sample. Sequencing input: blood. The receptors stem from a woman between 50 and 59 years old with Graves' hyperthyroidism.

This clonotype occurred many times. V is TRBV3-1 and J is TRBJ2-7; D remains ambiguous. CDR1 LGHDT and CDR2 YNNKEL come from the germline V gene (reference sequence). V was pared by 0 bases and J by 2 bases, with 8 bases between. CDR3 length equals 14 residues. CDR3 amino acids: CASSQDSTTYEQYF. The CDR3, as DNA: TGTGCCAGCAGCCAAGACTCTACAACCTACGAGCAGTACTTC.

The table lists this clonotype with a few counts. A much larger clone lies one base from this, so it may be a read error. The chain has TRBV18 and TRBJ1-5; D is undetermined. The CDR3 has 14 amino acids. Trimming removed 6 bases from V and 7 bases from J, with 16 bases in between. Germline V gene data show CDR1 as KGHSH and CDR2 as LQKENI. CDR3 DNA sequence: TGTGCCAGCTCCCTAGGGTGGGCCGGGCAGCCCCAGCATTTT. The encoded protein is CASSLGWAGQPQHF.

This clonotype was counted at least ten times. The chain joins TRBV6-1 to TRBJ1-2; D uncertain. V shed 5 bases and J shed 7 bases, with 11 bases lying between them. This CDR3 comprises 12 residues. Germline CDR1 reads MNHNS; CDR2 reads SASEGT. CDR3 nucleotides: TGTGCCAGCAGTAACCAACCCCGTGGCTACACCTTC. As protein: CASSNQPRGYTF.

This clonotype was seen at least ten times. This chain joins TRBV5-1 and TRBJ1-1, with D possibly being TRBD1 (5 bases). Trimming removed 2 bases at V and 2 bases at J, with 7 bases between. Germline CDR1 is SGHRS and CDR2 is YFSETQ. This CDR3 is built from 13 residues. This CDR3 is CASSLDSNTEAFF. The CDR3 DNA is TGCGCCAGCAGCTTAGACAGTAACACTGAAGCTTTCTTT.

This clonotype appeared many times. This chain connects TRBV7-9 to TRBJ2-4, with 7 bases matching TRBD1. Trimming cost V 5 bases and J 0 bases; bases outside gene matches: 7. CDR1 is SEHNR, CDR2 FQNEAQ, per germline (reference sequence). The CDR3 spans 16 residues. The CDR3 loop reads CASSPGQVEAKNIQYF. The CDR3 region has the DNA TGTGCCAGCAGCCCCGGACAGGTGGAAGCCAAAAACATTCAGTACTTC. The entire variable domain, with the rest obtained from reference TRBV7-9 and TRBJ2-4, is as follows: DTGVSQNPRHKITKRGQNVTFRCDPISEHNRLYWYRQTLGQGPEFLTYFQNEAQLEKSRLLSDRFSAERPKGSFSTLEIQRTEQGDSAMYLCASSPGQVEAKNIQYFGAGTRLSVL.